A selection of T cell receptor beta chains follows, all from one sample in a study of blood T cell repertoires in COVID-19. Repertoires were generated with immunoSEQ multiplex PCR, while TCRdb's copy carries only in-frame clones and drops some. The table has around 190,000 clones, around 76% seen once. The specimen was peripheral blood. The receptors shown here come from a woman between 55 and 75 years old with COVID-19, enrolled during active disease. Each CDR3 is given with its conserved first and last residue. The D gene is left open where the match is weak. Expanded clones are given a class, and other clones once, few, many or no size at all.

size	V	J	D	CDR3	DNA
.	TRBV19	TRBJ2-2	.	CASSPGQNTGELFF	TGTGCCAGTAGCCCCGGACAGAACACCGGGGAGCTGTTTTTT
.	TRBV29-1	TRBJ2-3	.	CSVEAVATDTQYF	TGCAGCGTGGAGGCCGTAGCCACAGATACGCAGTATTTT
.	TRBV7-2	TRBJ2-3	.	CASSNVGTTSTDTQYF	TGTGCCAGCAGCAACGTGGGGACAACTAGCACAGATACGCAGTATTTT
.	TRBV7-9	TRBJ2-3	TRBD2	CASSLGLAELTDTQYF	TGTGCCAGCAGCCTGGGACTAGCGGAACTCACAGATACGCAGTATTTT
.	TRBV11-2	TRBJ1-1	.	CASSLQVNTEAFF	TGTGCCAGCAGCTTACAGGTTAACACTGAAGCTTTCTTT
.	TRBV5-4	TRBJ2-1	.	CAITNPQSGAYNEQFF	TGTGCCATCACCAATCCCCAAAGCGGAGCCTACAATGAGCAGTTCTTC
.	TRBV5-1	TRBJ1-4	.	CASSLDSYNEKLFF	TGCGCCAGCAGCCTGGACAGCTATAATGAAAAACTGTTTTTT
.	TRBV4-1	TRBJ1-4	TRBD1	CASSDPGTGFNEKLFF	TGCGCCAGCAGCGATCCCGGGACAGGGTTTAATGAAAAACTGTTTTTT
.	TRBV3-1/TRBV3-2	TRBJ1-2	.	CASSQQATNYGYTF	TGTGCCAGCAGCCAACAGGCAACTAACTATGGCTACACCTTC
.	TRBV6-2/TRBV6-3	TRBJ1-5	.	CASSRQNQPQHF	TGTGCCAGCAGCCGACAGAATCAGCCCCAGCATTTT
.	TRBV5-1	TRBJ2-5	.	CASSPGVQETQYF	TGCGCCAGCAGCCCGGGGGTGCAAGAGACCCAGTACTTC
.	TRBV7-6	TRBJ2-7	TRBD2	CASSLGPSGRGSAYEQYF	TGTGCCAGCAGCTTAGGCCCCTCGGGGCGGGGGTCCGCCTACGAGCAGTACTTC
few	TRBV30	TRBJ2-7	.	CAWSSQGGYEQYF	TGTGCCTGGAGTTCCCAAGGGGGCTACGAGCAGTACTTC
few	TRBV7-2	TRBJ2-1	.	CASSPDRRDEQFF	TGTGCCAGCAGCCCTGATCGGCGGGATGAGCAGTTCTTC
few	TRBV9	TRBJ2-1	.	CASSPPPGSSSYNEQFF	TGTGCCAGCAGCCCTCCCCCAGGATCCAGCTCCTACAATGAGCAGTTCTTC
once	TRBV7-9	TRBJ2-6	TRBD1	CASIHARGRSGANVLTF	TGTGCCAGCATCCACGCCAGGGGGCGATCAGGGGCCAACGTCCTGACTTTC
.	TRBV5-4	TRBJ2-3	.	CASSTRIMGTDTQYF	TGTGCCAGCAGCACCAGGATAATGGGCACAGATACGCAGTATTTT
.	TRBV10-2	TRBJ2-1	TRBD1	CASSGPWGQTYNEQFF	TGCGCCAGCAGTGGGCCGTGGGGACAGACCTACAATGAGCAGTTCTTC
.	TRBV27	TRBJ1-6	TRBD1	CAARQGMGSYNSPLHF	TGTGCCGCACGACAGGGGATGGGCTCCTATAATTCACCCCTCCACTTT
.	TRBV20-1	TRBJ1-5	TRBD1	CSASPGQGPNQPQHF	TGCAGTGCTAGTCCGGGACAGGGGCCTAATCAGCCCCAGCATTTT
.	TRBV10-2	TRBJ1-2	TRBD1	CASSDNRGVGYTF	TGCGCCAGCAGTGATAACAGGGGTGTTGGCTACACCTTC
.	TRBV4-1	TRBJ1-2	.	CASSQDPGGAQNYGYTF	TGCGCCAGCAGCCAAGATCCGGGGGGGGCGCAGAACTATGGCTACACCTTC
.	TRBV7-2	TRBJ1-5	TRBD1	CASTSYSGGRQPQHF	TGTGCCAGCACCTCTTACTCAGGGGGCCGGCAGCCCCAGCATTTT
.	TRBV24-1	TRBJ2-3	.	CATSDPWTDHTDTQYF	TGTGCCACCAGTGACCCCTGGACAGATCATACAGATACGCAGTATTTT
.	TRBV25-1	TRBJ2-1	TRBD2	CASSERQAGVSYNEQFF	TGTGCCAGCAGCGAACGTCAAGCGGGAGTCTCCTACAATGAGCAGTTCTTC
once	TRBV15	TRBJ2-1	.	CATSRDQGDEQFF	TGTGCCACCAGCAGAGATCAAGGGGATGAGCAGTTCTTC
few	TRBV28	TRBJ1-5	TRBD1	CASSFRDREVTQHF	TGTGCCAGCAGTTTCCGGGACAGGGAGGTTACCCAGCATTTT
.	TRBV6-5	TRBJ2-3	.	CASSFRSPETDTQYF	TGTGCCAGCAGTTTCCGTTCCCCTGAGACAGATACGCAGTATTTT
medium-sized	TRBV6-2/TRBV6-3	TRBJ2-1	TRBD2	CASSSLTSGAYNEQFF	TGTGCCAGCAGTTCCTTGACTAGCGGGGCGTACAATGAGCAGTTCTTC
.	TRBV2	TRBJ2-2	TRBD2	CASSELAGPTGELFF	TGTGCCAGCAGCGAATTAGCGGGACCCACCGGGGAGCTGTTTTTT
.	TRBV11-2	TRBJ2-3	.	CASSLFPTGSLTDTQYF	TGTGCCAGCAGCTTATTCCCCACAGGGTCCCTCACAGATACGCAGTATTTT
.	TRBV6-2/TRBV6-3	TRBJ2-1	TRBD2	CASSLAGVPYNEQFF	TGTGCCAGCAGTTTAGCGGGAGTCCCTTACAATGAGCAGTTCTTC
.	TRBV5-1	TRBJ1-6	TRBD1	CASSLGQGGNSPLHF	TGCGCCAGCAGCCTGGGACAGGGGGGGAATTCACCCCTCCACTTT
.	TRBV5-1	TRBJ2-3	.	CASSKGSTDTQYF	TGCGCCAGCAGCAAGGGGAGCACAGATACGCAGTATTTT
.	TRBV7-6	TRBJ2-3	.	CASSYPSDDTQYF	TGTGCCAGCAGCTACCCTAGCGACGATACGCAGTATTTT
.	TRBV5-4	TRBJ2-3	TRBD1	CASSLGTGGFNTQYF	TGTGCCAGCAGCTTGGGGACAGGGGGCTTCAATACGCAGTATTTT
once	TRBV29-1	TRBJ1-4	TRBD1	CSVRNRGRGDEKLFF	TGCAGCGTTCGGAACAGGGGGAGAGGAGATGAAAAACTGTTTTTT
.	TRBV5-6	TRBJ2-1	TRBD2	CASSTSGMVLDEQFF	TGTGCCAGCAGCACTAGCGGGATGGTTTTGGATGAGCAGTTCTTC
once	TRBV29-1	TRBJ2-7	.	CSVGGPNSYEQYF	TGCAGCGTTGGGGGGCCGAACTCCTACGAGCAGTACTTC
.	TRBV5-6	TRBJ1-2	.	CASSLSLSGYTF	TGTGCCAGCAGCTTGTCTCTGTCGGGCTACACCTTC
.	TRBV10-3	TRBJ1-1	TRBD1	CATRQIQGSTEAFF	TGTGCCACCCGTCAAATACAGGGGAGCACTGAAGCTTTCTTT